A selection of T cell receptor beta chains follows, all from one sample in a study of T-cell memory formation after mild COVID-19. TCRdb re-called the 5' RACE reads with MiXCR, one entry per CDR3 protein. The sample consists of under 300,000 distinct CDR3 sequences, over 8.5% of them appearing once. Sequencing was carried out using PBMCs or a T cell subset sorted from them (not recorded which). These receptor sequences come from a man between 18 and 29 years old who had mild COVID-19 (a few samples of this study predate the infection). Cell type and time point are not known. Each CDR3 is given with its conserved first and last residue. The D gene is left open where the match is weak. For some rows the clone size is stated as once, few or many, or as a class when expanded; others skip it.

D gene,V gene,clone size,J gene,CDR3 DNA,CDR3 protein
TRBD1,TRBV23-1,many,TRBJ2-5,TGCGCAGTGGTCCTCGTTGGCAGGGGGCAAGAGACCCAGTACTTC,CAVVLVGRGQETQYF
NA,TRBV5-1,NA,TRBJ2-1,TGCGCCAGCAGCACCCGGGGGGCTAGTCCCTCAGTCAATGAGCAGTTCTTC,CASSTRGASPSVNEQFF
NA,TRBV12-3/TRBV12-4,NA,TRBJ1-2,TGTGCCAGCAGTCCAACGCCGGGCTTTCGCTACACCTTC,CASSPTPGFRYTF
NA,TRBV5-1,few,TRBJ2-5,TGCGCCAGCAGCTTGGTAGGGCAGGGATCAGAGACCCAGTACTTC,CASSLVGQGSETQYF
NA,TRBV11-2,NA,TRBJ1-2,TGTGCCAGCAGCCCGACAGGACCTGGCTACACCTTC,CASSPTGPGYTF
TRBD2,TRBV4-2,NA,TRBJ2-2,TGTGCCAGCAGCCAAGATTGGCGGGGGAATACCGGGGAGCTGTTTTTT,CASSQDWRGNTGELFF
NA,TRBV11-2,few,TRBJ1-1,TGTGCCAGCAGCTTATCCCCAGGGAGGGGAGACACTGAAGCTTTCTTT,CASSLSPGRGDTEAFF
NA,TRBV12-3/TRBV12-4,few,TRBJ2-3,TGTGCCAGCACAGGGAGTTCAGATACGCAGTATTTT,CASTGSSDTQYF
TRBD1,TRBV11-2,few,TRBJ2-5,TGTGCCAGCGGTCTAGGGGGCGAGCAGAGAGAGACCCAGTACTTC,CASGLGGEQRETQYF
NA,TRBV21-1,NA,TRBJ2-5,TGTGCCAGCAGCAAAGCGGGTGGCGGGGGTAAGGGGACCGAGACCCAGTACTTC,CASSKAGGGGKGTETQYF
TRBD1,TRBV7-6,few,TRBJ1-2,TGTGCCAGCAGCGCCGGGACAGGGGCATCTAACTATGGCTACACCTTC,CASSAGTGASNYGYTF
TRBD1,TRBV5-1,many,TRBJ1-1,TGCGCCAGCAGCTTGCGCCAGGGGGGTACTGAAGCTTTCTTT,CASSLRQGGTEAFF
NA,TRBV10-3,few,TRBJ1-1,TGTGCCATCAGTGAGGGTACGAACACTGAAGCTTTCTTT,CAISEGTNTEAFF
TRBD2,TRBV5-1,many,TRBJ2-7,TGCGCCAGCAGCGCGTTAGCGGGGTCTGTTACAGGCGAGCAGTACTTC,CASSALAGSVTGEQYF
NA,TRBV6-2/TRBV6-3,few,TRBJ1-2,TGTGCCAGCAGTCGGGGTAAAAGAGGCGGCTACACCTTC,CASSRGKRGGYTF
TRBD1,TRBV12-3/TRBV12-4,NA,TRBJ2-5,TGTGCCAGCAGCCGCGCCGGGACAGGGTTAGAGACCCAGTACTTC,CASSRAGTGLETQYF
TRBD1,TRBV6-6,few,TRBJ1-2,TGTGCCAGCAGTTACCAGGGGGGGGATGGCTACACCTTC,CASSYQGGDGYTF
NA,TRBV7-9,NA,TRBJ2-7,TGTGCCAGCAGCTCACGGGACGGTCACTACGAGCAGTACTTC,CASSSRDGHYEQYF
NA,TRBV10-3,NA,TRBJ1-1,TGTGCCATCGGGGACTTCACTGAAGCTTTCTTT,CAIGDFTEAFF
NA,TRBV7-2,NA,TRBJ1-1,TGTGCCAGCAGCTTGTTTCGGGACGAAGCTTTCTTT,CASSLFRDEAFF
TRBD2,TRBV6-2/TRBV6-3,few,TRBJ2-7,TGTGCCAGCAGACCCCGGACTAGCCGATCCTACGAGCAGTACTTC,CASRPRTSRSYEQYF
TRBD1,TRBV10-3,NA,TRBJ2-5,TGTGCCATCAGTGCCCGGGACAGGGAAGAGACCCAGTACTTC,CAISARDREETQYF
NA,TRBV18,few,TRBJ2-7,TGTGCCAGCTCACCACCGGGGGCCCTATGGGAGGACTACTCCTACGAGCAGTACTTC,CASSPPGALWEDYSYEQYF
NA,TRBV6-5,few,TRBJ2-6,TGTGCCAGCAGTTATGGTGGCGGGGTCAGCTCTGGGGCCAACGTCCTGACTTTC,CASSYGGGVSSGANVLTF
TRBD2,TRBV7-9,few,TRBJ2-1,TGTGCCAGCAGCTCCTGGACTAGCGGGGGCCAGGGGAATGAGCAGTTCTTC,CASSSWTSGGQGNEQFF
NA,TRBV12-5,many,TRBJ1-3,TGTGCTAGTGGCGGGAGCTCTGGAAACACCATATATTTT,CASGGSSGNTIYF
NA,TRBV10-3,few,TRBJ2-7,TGTGCCATCAGTGCGATCTCGGGCGCAGGGGACGTGTACGGCTACGAGCAGTACTTC,CAISAISGAGDVYGYEQYF
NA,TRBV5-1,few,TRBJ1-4,TGCGCCAGCAGCTTGGATCTACAGTATAATGAAAAACTGTTTTTT,CASSLDLQYNEKLFF
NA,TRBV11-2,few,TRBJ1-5,TGTGCCAGCAGCCCCCCCGGGACTTTACAGCCCCAGCATTTT,CASSPPGTLQPQHF
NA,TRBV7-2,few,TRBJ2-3,TGTGCCAGCAGCGCCTCCCGACTAGAAGATACGCAGTATTTT,CASSASRLEDTQYF
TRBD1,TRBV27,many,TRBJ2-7,TGTGCCAGCAGTTCCCCGGGACAGAGCTACGAGCAGTACTTC,CASSSPGQSYEQYF
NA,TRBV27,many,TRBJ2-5,TGTGCCAGTGGAGGGTGGGGGGCTGGGGCCCAGTACTTC,CASGGWGAGAQYF